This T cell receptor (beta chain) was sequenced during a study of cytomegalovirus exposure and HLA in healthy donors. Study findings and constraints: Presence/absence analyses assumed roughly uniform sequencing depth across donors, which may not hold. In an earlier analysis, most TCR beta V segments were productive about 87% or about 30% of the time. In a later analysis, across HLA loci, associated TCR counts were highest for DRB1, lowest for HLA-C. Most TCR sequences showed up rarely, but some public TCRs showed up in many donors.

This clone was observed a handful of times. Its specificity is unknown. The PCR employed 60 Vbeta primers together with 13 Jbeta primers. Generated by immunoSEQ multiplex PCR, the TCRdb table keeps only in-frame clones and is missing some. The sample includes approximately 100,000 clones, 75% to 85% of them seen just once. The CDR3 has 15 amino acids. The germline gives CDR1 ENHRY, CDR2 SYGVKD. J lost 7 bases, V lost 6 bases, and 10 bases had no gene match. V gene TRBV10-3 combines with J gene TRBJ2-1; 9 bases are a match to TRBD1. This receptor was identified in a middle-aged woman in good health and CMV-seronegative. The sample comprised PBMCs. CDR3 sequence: CAISSLDRGENEQFF. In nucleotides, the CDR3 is TGTGCCATCAGCAGTTTGGACAGGGGAGAGAATGAGCAGTTCTTC.